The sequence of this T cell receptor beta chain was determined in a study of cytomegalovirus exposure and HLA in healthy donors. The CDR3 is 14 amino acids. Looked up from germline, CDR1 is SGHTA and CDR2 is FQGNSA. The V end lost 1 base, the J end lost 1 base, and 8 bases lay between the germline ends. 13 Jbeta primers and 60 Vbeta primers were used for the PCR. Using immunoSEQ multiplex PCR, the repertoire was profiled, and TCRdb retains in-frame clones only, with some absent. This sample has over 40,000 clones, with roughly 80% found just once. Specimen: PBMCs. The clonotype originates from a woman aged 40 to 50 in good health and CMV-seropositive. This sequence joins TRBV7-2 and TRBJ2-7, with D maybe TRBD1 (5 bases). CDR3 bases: TGTGCCAGCAGCTTAGTAGGGGATTCCTACGAGCAGTACTTC. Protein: CASSLVGDSYEQYF.